This entry lists 25 T cell receptor beta chains sequenced from one sample in a study of cytomegalovirus exposure and HLA in healthy donors. 13 Jbeta primers and 60 Vbeta primers were used for the PCR. Using immunoSEQ multiplex PCR, the repertoire was profiled, and TCRdb retains in-frame clones only, with some absent. The data hold 150,000 to 160,000 clones, with nearly 80% observed a single time. The specimen sequenced was PBMCs. Receptor source: a man aged 25 to 45 in good health and CMV-seropositive.

The gene calls are TRBV6-1 and TRBJ2-3; 7 bases fit TRBD2. Germline V gene sequence: CDR1 MNHNS, CDR2 SASEGT. V was clipped by 10 bases and J by 2 bases; unmatched bases: 12. The CDR3 loop spans 15 amino acids. The CDR3: CATHNGGRATDTQYF. The DNA of the CDR3 is TGTGCCACGCACAATGGAGGGAGGGCCACAGATACGCAGTATTTT.

This sequence joins TRBV19 and TRBJ1-2; D possibly corresponds to TRBD1 (5 bases). Germline lookup yields CDR1 LNHDA and CDR2 SQIVND (reference sequence). The germline V and J ends were trimmed by 5 bases and 13 bases, with 17 bases remaining between them. The CDR3 runs 12 residues. This CDR3 is CASSPRGSSGTF. CDR3 DNA: TGTGCCAGTAGTCCCCGGGGGTCCTCTGGCACCTTC.

The chain has TRBV6-1 and TRBJ1-1, with TRBD1 matching over 10 bases. The germline CDR1 and CDR2 sequences are MNHNS and SASEGT. The CDR3 loop spans 14 amino acids. V dropped 5 bases and J dropped 4; count of bases not matched to a gene: 4. The CDR3 nucleotides are TGTGCCAGCAGTCGGGGACAGGGGTCCACTGAAGCTTTCTTT. Its protein product is CASSRGQGSTEAFF.

J is TRBJ2-2 and V is TRBV7-6; 13 bases align to TRBD2. CDR1 SGHVS and CDR2 FNYEAQ come from the germline V gene. The junction had 6 bases not matched to a gene; V was cut back by 5 bases and J by 6 bases. The CDR3 covers 16 residues. CDR3: CASSLGLAGLAGELFF. The CDR3, as DNA: TGTGCCAGCAGCCTGGGACTAGCGGGGCTCGCCGGGGAGCTGTTTTTT.

The chain combines TRBV12-5 with TRBJ2-5, with a possible D match to TRBD1 (6 bases). Trimming stripped 1 base from V and 1 base from J, with 7 bases between. CDR1 is LGHNT, CDR2 FRNRAP, per germline. This CDR3 is built from 14 residues. The chain's CDR3 is CASGLDRAQETQYF. CDR3 DNA: TGTGCTAGTGGTTTGGACAGGGCCCAAGAGACCCAGTACTTC.

The J gene is TRBJ1-4, the V gene TRBV18; perhaps TRBD1 as D (5 bases). Germline assignment: CDR1 KGHSH and CDR2 LQKENI. V was cut by 3 bases and J by 0 bases, with 11 bases left in between. CDR3 size: 16 residues. DNA of the CDR3: TGTGCCAGCTCACCGAGACAGATTGCAACTAATGAAAAACTGTTTTTT. Protein: CASSPRQIATNEKLFF.

The rearrangement uses TRBV7-9 and TRBJ2-7; D is uncertain. CDR1 is SEHNR and CDR2 is FQNEAQ in the germline V gene (reference sequence). The germline V and J ends were trimmed by 5 bases and 3 bases, with 11 bases remaining between them. This CDR3 region has 13 residues. CDR3 nucleotides: TGTGCCAGCAGCCGAGTACAGAGCTACGAGCAGTACTTC. This sequence encodes CASSRVQSYEQYF. Together with reference TRBV7-9 and TRBJ2-7, the CDR3 gives the full variable domain: DTGVSQNPRHKITKRGQNVTFRCDPISEHNRLYWYRQTLGQGPEFLTYFQNEAQLEKSRLLSDRFSAERPKGSFSTLEIQRTEQGDSAMYLCASSRVQSYEQYFGPGTRLTVT.

This sequence joins TRBV5-1 and TRBJ2-1; D gene uncertain. The V end lost 2 bases, the J end lost 1 base, and 13 bases lay between the germline ends. The CDR3 is 16 amino acids. In germline, CDR1 is SGHRS, CDR2 YFSETQ. CDR3 DNA sequence: TGCGCCAGCAGCTTATTCAAAGACTTATCCTACAATGAGCAGTTCTTC. Amino acids: CASSLFKDLSYNEQFF.

This chain uses TRBV28 with TRBJ1-3, with D uncertain. Trimming pared 8 bases from V and 3 bases from J, leaving 11 bases between. The CDR3 extends over 13 amino acids. CDR1 and CDR2 from the germline V gene are MDHEN and SYDVKM. CDR3 sequence reads: CASEWENGNTIYF. In nucleotides, the CDR3 is TGTGCCAGCGAGTGGGAGAATGGAAACACCATATATTTT.

V and J are TRBV18 and TRBJ2-7; the D gene is possibly TRBD2 (5 bases). This CDR3 has 13 residues. Between the trimmed V and J ends, which lost 2 bases and 2 bases, there was a span of 7 bases. Germline V gene data show CDR1 as KGHSH and CDR2 as LQKENI. The DNA for the CDR3 is TGTGCCAGCTCACCAGCCGGGGCCTACGAGCAGTACTTC. Translated: CASSPAGAYEQYF.

The chain has TRBV29-1 and TRBJ2-3; D is unclear. V was pared by 0 bases and J by 5 bases, with 9 bases between. The germline CDR1 and CDR2 sequences are SQVTM and ANQGSEA. The CDR3 sequence is 13 residues long. As DNA, the CDR3 is TGCAGCGTTGAAGATCCGAGTGGAGATACGCAGTATTTT. This encodes CSVEDPSGDTQYF.

This clone has just one count. The chain employs TRBV9 and TRBJ2-7; maybe TRBD1 (5 bases). CDR3 size: 15 residues. From germline, CDR1 is SGDLS and CDR2 YYNGEE. Trimming stripped 0 bases from V and 5 bases from J, with 15 bases between. CDR3 amino acids: CASSVGPGIFNEQYF. The DNA for the CDR3 is TGTGCCAGCAGCGTAGGCCCAGGGATCTTTAACGAGCAGTACTTC.

The J gene is TRBJ1-5, the V gene TRBV27, with 11 nucleotides matching TRBD1. The CDR3 covers 15 residues. CDR1 MNHEY and CDR2 SMNVEV come from the germline V gene (reference sequence). Trimming took 9 bases from V and 5 from J; bases not matched to a gene: 9. Written as DNA, the CDR3 is TGTGCCAGTCGATCGGGGACAGGGGGTGATCAGCCCCAGCATTTT. This codes for CASRSGTGGDQPQHF.

The gene calls are TRBV2 and TRBJ1-2; D is possibly TRBD1 (5 bases). Germline V gives CDR1 SNHLY, CDR2 FYNNEI. The CDR3 length is 14 residues. With 2 bases removed from V and 7 bases from J, the gap between germline ends came to 14 bases. CDR3 loop: CASSELGGAGGYTF. The CDR3 DNA follows: TGTGCCAGCAGTGAACTAGGAGGGGCGGGTGGCTACACCTTC.

This sequence joins TRBV6-1 and TRBJ2-2, with D perhaps TRBD2 (5 bases). V lost 2 bases and J 2 bases, leaving 12 bases between the germline ends. The CDR3 sequence is 16 residues long. CDR1 is MNHNS, CDR2 SASEGT, per germline. Here the CDR3 DNA reads TGTGCCAGCAGTGAATCGGTGGGAGTCAACACCGGGGAGCTGTTTTTT. Translating gives CASSESVGVNTGELFF.

This clone came up a few times. The V call is TRBV27, the J call TRBJ2-7, with TRBD2 matching over 11 bases. Germline V gene lookup returns CDR1 MNHEY and CDR2 SMNVEV (reference sequence). This CDR3 is 19 amino acids long. The ends lost 4 bases at V and 4 bases at J; junction bases unmatched: 18. This CDR3 is CASSSRLAGFQGVGYEQYF. As DNA, the CDR3 is TGTGCCAGCAGTTCCAGACTAGCGGGATTTCAGGGGGTGGGGTACGAGCAGTACTTC.

The chain employs TRBV28 and TRBJ2-5; perhaps TRBD2 as D (6 bases). The J call may be mistaken, given a closer DNA end match to TRBJ2-7. CDR1 is MDHEN and CDR2 is SYDVKM in the germline V gene. This CDR3 contains 15 residues. CDR3 amino acids: CASSLVSGSSYEQYF. DNA of the CDR3: TGTGCCAGCAGTTTGGTTAGCGGAAGCTCCTACGAGCAGTACTTC.

The V gene is TRBV5-1, the J gene TRBJ2-7; 13 bases are a match to TRBD2. The length of the CDR3 is 18 residues. The germline CDR1 and CDR2 sequences are SGHRS and YFSETQ. Trimming removed 4 bases from V and 3 bases from J; junction bases left unmatched: 13. CDR3 loop: CASSGKGTSGNGVYEQYF. CDR3 DNA sequence: TGCGCCAGCAGCGGAAAGGGGACTAGCGGGAATGGGGTCTACGAGCAGTACTTC.

The chain combines TRBV30 with TRBJ1-3; D perhaps matches TRBD1 (5 bases). Germline V CDR1 and CDR2: GTSNPN, SVGIG (reference sequence). The CDR3 has 13 amino acids. The V end lost 1 base, the J end lost 4 bases, and 8 bases lay between the germline ends. The CDR3 loop is CAWSGYRGNTIYF. DNA of the CDR3: TGTGCCTGGAGTGGATACAGGGGAAACACCATATATTTT.

This chain links TRBV28 with TRBJ2-3; D may be TRBD1 (6 bases). V lost 5 bases and J 0 bases, leaving 15 bases between the germline ends. The CDR3 spans 16 residues. The germline V gene encodes CDR1 MDHEN and CDR2 SYDVKM. Here the CDR3 reads CASSGNRQVSTDTQYF. The CDR3 DNA reads TGTGCCAGCAGTGGGAACCGACAGGTCAGCACAGATACGCAGTATTTT.

This chain links TRBV19 with TRBJ2-3, with 8 nucleotides matching TRBD1. Germline CDR1 is LNHDA and CDR2 is SQIVND (reference sequence). V lost 5 bases and J lost 3; bases outside the gene matches: 4. This CDR3 is 14 amino acids long. In DNA form, the CDR3 reads TGTGCCAGTAGTGGTGGGACAGGTACAGATACGCAGTATTTT. Translated, it gives CASSGGTGTDTQYF.

As DNA, the CDR3 is TGTGCCAGTAGCCCGGGACTAGAAACAGATACGCAGTATTTT. This codes for CASSPGLETDTQYF. V and J are TRBV19 and TRBJ2-3; 8 nucleotides line up with TRBD2. The CDR3 extends over 14 amino acids. Trimming removed 6 bases from V and 3 bases from J; junction bases left unmatched: 5. Germline CDR1 is LNHDA and CDR2 is SQIVND (reference sequence).

The chain uses TRBV5-1 and TRBJ1-5; no reliable D call. Germline values: CDR1 SGHRS, CDR2 YFSETQ. CDR3 size: 15 residues. Between the trimmed V and J ends, which lost 6 bases and 4 bases, there was a span of 17 bases. Here the CDR3 DNA reads TGCGCCAGCACCATGGAACGCAGGAGGAATCAGCCCCAGCATTTT. Residues: CASTMERRRNQPQHF. Looking up the rest from reference TRBV5-1 and TRBJ1-5 gives the full variable domain: KAGVTQTPRYLIKTRGQQVTLSCSPISGHRSVSWYQQTPGQGLQFLFEYFSETQRNKGNFPGRFSGRQFSNSRSEMNVSTLELGDSALYLCASTMERRRNQPQHFGDGTRLSIL.

V gene TRBV7-2 combines with J gene TRBJ1-5; D unresolved. The V end lost 0 bases, the J end lost 9 bases, and 15 bases lay between the germline ends. Germline V gives CDR1 SGHTA, CDR2 FQGNSA. CDR3 length equals 15 residues. Here the CDR3 reads CASSLAQSSRGPQHF. CDR3 sequence (DNA): TGTGCCAGCAGCTTAGCGCAATCGAGTCGGGGGCCCCAGCATTTT.

The J gene is TRBJ1-3, the V gene TRBV29-1; 8 nucleotides match TRBD1. Germline V gene lookup returns CDR1 SQVTM and CDR2 ANQGSEA. This CDR3 is 13 amino acids long. With 3 bases clipped from V and 2 bases from J, the junction kept 0 bases outside the gene matches. CDR3 in DNA: TGCAGCGTTGAGGGACAGGCTGGAAACACCATATATTTT. Protein sequence: CSVEGQAGNTIYF.